Sample share makes the clone carrying this T cell receptor beta chain medium-sized. These data originate in a study of liver allograft versus peripheral blood T cells. Across the study: Recipients' peripheral blood supplied the T cell receptor repertoires against which those in transplanted livers were compared.

This CDR3 has 15 amino acids. The germline V gene encodes CDR1 KGHSH and CDR2 LQKENI. The germline V and J ends were trimmed by 4 bases and 1 base, with 12 bases remaining between them. TCRdb used MiXCR to reprocess the reads, holding one entry per CDR3 protein. The data show around 6,600 distinct CDR3 sequences, 16% seen once. The source is a human patient who had a liver transplant. The T cells may come from the graft donor. The chain uses TRBV18 and TRBJ2-3, with a tentative D call TRBD1 (6 bases). The CDR3 spells CASSRRPGGTDTQYF. As DNA, the CDR3 is TGTGCCAGCTCACGGAGACCAGGGGGCACAGATACGCAGTATTTT.